The T cell receptor (beta chain) under discussion was sequenced for a study of cytomegalovirus exposure and HLA in healthy donors. The PCR was carried out with 60 Vbeta primers and 13 Jbeta primers. Repertoires were generated with immunoSEQ multiplex PCR, while TCRdb's copy carries only in-frame clones and drops some. The sample has 200,000 or so clones, about 76% seen once. The germline gives CDR1 MGHDK, CDR2 SYGVNS. CDR3 length: 14 amino acids. The ends were cut back, 8 bases at V and 6 bases at J, with 18 bases in the middle. Findings and caveats of the study: The records held CMV serostatus as the only immune exposure information.

The table lists this clone with a few counts. Its antigen is unidentified. The sample consisted of PBMCs. This TCR was recovered from a male donor in good health and CMV-seropositive. The genes are TRBV25-1 and TRBJ2-3; possibly TRBD1 for D (7 bases). For the CDR3, the DNA is TGTGCCAGCGAAGGAGGGGGCGTAGGGGATACGCAGTATTTT. This codes for CASEGGGVGDTQYF.